The 5 T cell receptor beta chains below were found in one sample sequenced in a study of T-cell memory formation after mild COVID-19. TCRdb processed the 5' RACE reads anew with MiXCR; each CDR3 protein has one entry. The data show about 38,000 distinct CDR3 sequences, over 10% seen once. The sequenced material came from PBMCs or a T cell subset sorted from them (not recorded which). The source of these receptors is a man aged 18 to 29 who had mild COVID-19 (a few samples of this study predate the infection). Cell type and time point are not known.

The J gene is TRBJ1-2, the V gene TRBV7-3; 10 bases match TRBD1. Per the germline V gene, CDR1 is SGHTA and CDR2 is FQGTGA. J lost 7 bases, V lost 6 bases, and 8 bases had no gene match. The CDR3 has 14 residues. This CDR3 reads CASSLTGGGAGYTF. The CDR3 nucleotides are TGTGCCAGCAGTTTGACAGGGGGCGGTGCTGGCTACACCTTC.

The V call is TRBV7-8, the J call TRBJ2-7, with 10 bases that match TRBD2. This CDR3 has 14 amino acids. V gave up 4 bases and J gave up 3 bases; unmatched junction bases: 3. CDR1 and CDR2 (germline): SGHVS, FQNEAQ. This CDR3 is CASSSSGGSYEQYF. Written as DNA, the CDR3 is TGTGCCAGCAGCTCTAGCGGGGGTAGCTACGAGCAGTACTTC.

This clonotype was detected ten times or more. J is TRBJ1-1 and V is TRBV19, with D unclear. The CDR3 runs 11 residues. V shed 8 bases and J shed 5 bases, with 9 bases lying between them. Germline-derived CDR1 and CDR2 are LNHDA and SQIVND (reference sequence). The CDR3 coding sequence is TGTGCCAGTGGACGTGGTACTGAAGCTTTCTTT. This sequence encodes CASGRGTEAFF.

This clonotype was seen repeatedly, ten times or more. The chain recombines TRBV4-1 with TRBJ1-2, with a possible D match to TRBD1 (5 bases). The V gene's germline CDR1 is MGHRA and CDR2 YSYEKL. The CDR3 length is 15 residues. With 1 base removed from V and 5 bases from J, the gap between germline ends came to 14 bases. The CDR3 reads CASSQGQGSGYGYTF. Written as DNA, the CDR3 is TGCGCCAGCAGCCAAGGTCAGGGCAGCGGATATGGCTACACCTTC.

Many counts were recorded for this clonotype. The chain links TRBV27 to TRBJ2-2, with TRBD2 identical over 9 bases. CDR3 length equals 15 residues. V trimming: 6 bases; J trimming: 4 bases; junction bases outside the gene matches: 6. Germline assignment: CDR1 MNHEY and CDR2 SMNVEV (reference sequence). CDR3 amino acids: CASRLRGGLTGELFF. The CDR3 DNA sequence: TGTGCCAGCAGGTTGCGGGGGGGCCTCACCGGGGAGCTGTTTTTT.